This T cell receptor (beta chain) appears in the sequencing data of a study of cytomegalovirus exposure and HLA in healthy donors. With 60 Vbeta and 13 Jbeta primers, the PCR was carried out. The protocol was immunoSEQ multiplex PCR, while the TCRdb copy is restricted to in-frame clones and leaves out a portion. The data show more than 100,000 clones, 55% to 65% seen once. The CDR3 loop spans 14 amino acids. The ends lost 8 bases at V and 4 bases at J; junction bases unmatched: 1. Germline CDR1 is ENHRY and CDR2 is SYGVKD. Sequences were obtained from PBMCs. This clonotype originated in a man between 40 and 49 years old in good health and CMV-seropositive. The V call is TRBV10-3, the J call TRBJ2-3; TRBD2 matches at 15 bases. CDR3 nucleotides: TGTGCCATCGGACTAGCGGGAGGGTCAGATACGCAGTATTTT. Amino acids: CAIGLAGGSDTQYF.